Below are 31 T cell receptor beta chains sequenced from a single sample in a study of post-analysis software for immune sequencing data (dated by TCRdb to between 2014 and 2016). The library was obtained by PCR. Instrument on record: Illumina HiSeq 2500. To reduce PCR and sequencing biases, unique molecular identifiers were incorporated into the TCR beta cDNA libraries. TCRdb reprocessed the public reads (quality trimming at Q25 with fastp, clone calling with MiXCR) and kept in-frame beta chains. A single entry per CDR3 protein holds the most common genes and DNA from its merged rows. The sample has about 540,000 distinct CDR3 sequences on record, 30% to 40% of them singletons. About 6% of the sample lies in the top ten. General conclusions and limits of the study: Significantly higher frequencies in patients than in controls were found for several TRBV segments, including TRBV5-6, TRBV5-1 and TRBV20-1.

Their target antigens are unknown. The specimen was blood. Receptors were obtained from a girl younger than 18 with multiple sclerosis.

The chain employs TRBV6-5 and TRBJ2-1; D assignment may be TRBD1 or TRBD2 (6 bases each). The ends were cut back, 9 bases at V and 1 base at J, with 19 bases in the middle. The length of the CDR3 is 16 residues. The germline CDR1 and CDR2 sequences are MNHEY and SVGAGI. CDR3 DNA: TGTGCCAGTTGTCGCCTCGGGGGCGGTTCCTACAATGAGCAGTTCTTC. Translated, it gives CASCRLGGGSYNEQFF.

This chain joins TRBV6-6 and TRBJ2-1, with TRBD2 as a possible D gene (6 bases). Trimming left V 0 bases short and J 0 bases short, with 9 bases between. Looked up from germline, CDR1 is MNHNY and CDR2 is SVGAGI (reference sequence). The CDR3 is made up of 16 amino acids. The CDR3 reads CASSYSTRISYNEQFF. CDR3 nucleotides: TGTGCCAGCAGTTACTCGACTAGAATCTCCTACAATGAGCAGTTCTTC.

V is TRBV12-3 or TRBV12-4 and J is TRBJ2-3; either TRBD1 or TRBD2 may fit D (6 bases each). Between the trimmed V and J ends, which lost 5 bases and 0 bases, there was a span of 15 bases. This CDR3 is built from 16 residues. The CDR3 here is CASSLVGGRSTDTQYF. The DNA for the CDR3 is TGTGCCAGCAGTCTCGTGGGGGGCAGGAGCACAGATACGCAGTATTTT.

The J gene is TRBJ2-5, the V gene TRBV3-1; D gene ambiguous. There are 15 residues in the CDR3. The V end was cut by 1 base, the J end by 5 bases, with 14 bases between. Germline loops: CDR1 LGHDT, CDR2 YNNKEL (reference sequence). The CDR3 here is CASSQGERSEETQYF. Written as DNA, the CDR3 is TGTGCCAGCAGCCAAGGGGAACGATCGGAGGAGACCCAGTACTTC.

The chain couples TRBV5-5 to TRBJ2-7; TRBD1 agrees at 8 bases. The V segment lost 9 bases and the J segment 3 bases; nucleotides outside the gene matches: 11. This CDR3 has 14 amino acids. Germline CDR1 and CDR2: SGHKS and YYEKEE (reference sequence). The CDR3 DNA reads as TGTGCCACCTCCACCGCGACAGGGGTCTACGAGCAGTACTTC. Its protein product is CATSTATGVYEQYF.

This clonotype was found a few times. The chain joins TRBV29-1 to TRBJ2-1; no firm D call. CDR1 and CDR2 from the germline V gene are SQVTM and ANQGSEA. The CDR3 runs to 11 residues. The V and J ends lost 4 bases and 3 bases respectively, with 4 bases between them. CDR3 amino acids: CSVVGYNEQFF. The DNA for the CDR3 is TGCAGCGTTGTGGGCTACAATGAGCAGTTCTTC.

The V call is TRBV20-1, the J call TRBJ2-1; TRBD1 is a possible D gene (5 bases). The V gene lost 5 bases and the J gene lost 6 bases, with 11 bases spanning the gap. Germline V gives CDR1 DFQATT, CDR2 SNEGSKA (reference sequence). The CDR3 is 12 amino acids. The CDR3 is CSAPLRGNEQFF. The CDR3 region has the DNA TGCAGTGCTCCCCTTAGGGGCAATGAGCAGTTCTTC.

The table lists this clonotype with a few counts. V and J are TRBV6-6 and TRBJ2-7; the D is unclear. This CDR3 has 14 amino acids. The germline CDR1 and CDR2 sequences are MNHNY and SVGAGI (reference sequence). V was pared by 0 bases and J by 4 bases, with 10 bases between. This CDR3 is CASSYSPVGYEQYF. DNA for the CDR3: TGTGCCAGCAGTTACTCGCCAGTGGGATACGAGCAGTACTTC.

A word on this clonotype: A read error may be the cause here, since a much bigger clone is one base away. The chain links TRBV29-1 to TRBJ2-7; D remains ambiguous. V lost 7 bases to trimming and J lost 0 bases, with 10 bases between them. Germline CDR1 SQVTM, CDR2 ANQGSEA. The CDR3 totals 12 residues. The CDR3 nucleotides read TGCAGCGGTGAGGTGAGCTCCTACGAGCAGTACTTC. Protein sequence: CSGEVSSYEQYF.

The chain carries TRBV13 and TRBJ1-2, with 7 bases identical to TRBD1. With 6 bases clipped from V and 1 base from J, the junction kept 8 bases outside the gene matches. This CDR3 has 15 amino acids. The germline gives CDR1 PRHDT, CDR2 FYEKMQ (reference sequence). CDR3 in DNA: TGTGCCAGCAGGATCTGGACAGGACTTAACTATGGCTACACCTTC. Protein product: CASRIWTGLNYGYTF.

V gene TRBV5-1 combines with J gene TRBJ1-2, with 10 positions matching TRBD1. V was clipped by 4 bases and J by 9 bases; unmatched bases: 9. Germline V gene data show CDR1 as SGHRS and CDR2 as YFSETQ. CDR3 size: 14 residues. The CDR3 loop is CASSREGTGESYTF. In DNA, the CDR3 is TGCGCCAGCAGCCGAGAAGGGACAGGGGAAAGCTACACCTTC.

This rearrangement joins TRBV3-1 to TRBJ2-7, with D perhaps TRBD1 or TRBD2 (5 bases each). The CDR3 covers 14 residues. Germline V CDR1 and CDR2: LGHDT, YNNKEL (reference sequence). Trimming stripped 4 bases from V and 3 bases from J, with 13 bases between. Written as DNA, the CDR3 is TGTGCCAGCAGCCCCCCGGGACGGGACTACGAGCAGTACTTC. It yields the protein CASSPPGRDYEQYF.

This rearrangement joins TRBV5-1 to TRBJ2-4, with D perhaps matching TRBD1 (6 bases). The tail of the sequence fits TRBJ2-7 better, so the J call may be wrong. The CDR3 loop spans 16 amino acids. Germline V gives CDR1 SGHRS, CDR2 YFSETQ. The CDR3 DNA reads TGCGCCAGCAGCCCCGGAACCGGGACATCCCACTACGAGCAGTACTTC. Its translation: CASSPGTGTSHYEQYF.

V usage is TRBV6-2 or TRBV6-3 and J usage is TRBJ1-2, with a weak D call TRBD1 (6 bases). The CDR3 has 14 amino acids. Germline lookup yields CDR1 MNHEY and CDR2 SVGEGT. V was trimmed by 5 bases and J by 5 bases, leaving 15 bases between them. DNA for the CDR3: TGTGCCAGCAGTCCCGGGACATGGACGTATGGCTACACCTTC. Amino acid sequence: CASSPGTWTYGYTF.

The CDR3 coding sequence is TGTGCCAGCAGCTCAACGACAGGGGGCTCGTGGGCGAACACCGGGGAGCTGTTTTTT. This encodes CASSSTTGGSWANTGELFF. The rearrangement links TRBV5-6 to TRBJ2-2, with 10 bases identical to TRBD1. CDR3 length equals 19 residues. The junction had 11 bases not matched to a gene; V was cut back by 3 bases and J by 0 bases. The V gene's germline CDR1 is SGHDT and CDR2 YYEEEE.

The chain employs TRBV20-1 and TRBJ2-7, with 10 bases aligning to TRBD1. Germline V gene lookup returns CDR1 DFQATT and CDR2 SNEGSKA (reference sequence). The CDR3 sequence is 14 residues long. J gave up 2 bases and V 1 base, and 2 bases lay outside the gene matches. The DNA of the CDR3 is TGCAGTGCTAGAGGGGACAGGGGCCCCTACGAGCAGTACTTC. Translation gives CSARGDRGPYEQYF.

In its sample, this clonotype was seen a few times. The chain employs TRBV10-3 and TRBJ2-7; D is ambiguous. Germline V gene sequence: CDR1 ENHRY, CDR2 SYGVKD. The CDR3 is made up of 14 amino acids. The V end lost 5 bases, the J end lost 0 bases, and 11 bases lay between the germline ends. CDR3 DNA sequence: TGTGCCATCAGTCCGGTCGGGTACTCCTACGAGCAGTACTTC. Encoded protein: CAISPVGYSYEQYF.

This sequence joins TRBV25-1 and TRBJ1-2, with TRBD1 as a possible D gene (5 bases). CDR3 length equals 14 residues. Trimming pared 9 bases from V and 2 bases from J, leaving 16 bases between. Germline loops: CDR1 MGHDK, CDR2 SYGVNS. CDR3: CARLLGGPNYGYTF. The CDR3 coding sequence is TGTGCCAGACTACTCGGGGGTCCAAACTATGGCTACACCTTC.

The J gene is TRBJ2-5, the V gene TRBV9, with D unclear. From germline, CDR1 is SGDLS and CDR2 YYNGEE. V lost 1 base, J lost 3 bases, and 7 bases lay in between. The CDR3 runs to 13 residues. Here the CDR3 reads CASSVSHEETQYF. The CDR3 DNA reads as TGTGCCAGCAGCGTAAGTCACGAAGAGACCCAGTACTTC. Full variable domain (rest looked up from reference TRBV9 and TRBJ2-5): DSGVTQTPKHLITATGQRVTLRCSPRSGDLSVYWYQQSLDQGLQFLIQYYNGEERAKGNILERFSAQQFPDLHSELNLSSLELGDSALYFCASSVSHEETQYFGPGTRLLVL.

CDR3 sequence (DNA): TGCAGCGTCGGACCCGACGCTTCGCCTAACTATGGCTACACCTTC. This sequence encodes CSVGPDASPNYGYTF. This rearrangement joins TRBV29-1 to TRBJ1-2; D not resolved. CDR1 is SQVTM and CDR2 is ANQGSEA in the germline V gene. This CDR3 has 15 residues. Trimming removed 6 bases at V and 0 bases at J, with 17 bases between. The full variable domain, in which reference TRBV29-1 and TRBJ1-2 provide the parts outside the CDR3, is SAVISQKPSRDICQRGTSLTIQCQVDSQVTMMFWYRQQPGQSLTLIATANQGSEATYESGFVIDKFPISRPNLTFSTLTVSNMSPEDSSIYLCSVGPDASPNYGYTFGSGTRLTVV.

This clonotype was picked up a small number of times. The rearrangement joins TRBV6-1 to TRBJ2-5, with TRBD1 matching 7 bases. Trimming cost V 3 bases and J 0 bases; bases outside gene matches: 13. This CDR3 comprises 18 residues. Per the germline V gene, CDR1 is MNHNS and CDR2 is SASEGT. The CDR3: CASSDQPGGIGYQETQYF. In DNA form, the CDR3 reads TGTGCCAGCAGTGATCAACCAGGGGGAATCGGGTACCAAGAGACCCAGTACTTC.

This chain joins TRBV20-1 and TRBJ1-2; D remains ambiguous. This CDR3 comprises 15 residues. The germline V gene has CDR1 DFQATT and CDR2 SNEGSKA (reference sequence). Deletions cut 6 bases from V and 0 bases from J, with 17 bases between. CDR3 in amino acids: CSAPPGVPANYGYTF. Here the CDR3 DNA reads TGCAGTGCCCCCCCCGGGGTCCCAGCTAACTATGGCTACACCTTC.

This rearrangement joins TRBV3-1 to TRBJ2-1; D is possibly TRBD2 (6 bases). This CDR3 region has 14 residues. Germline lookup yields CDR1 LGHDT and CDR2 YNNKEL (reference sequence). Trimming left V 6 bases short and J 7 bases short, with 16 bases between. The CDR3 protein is CASSLGGVRNEQFF. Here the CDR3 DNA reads TGTGCCAGCAGTCTAGGAGGGGTTCGGAATGAGCAGTTCTTC.

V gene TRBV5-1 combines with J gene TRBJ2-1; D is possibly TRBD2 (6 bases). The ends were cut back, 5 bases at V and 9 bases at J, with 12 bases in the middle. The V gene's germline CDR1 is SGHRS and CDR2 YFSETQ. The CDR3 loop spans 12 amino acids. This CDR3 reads CASRLAVGEQFF. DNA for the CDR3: TGCGCCAGCAGACTAGCTGTCGGTGAGCAGTTCTTC.

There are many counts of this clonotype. The CDR3 DNA reads TGTGCCAGCAGGCGTGGCAGGGCGGTTTCCACAGATACGCAGTATTTT. This translates into CASRRGRAVSTDTQYF. V is TRBV6-5 and J is TRBJ2-3, with a possible D match to TRBD1 (5 bases). V was shortened by 6 bases and J by 2 bases, with 18 bases between the two germline ends. Germline-derived CDR1 and CDR2 are MNHEY and SVGAGI. CDR3 size: 16 residues.

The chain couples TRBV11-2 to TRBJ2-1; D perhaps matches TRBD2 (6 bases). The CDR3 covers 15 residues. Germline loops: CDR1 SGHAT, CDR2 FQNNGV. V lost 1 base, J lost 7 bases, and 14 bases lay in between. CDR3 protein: CASSLVGGMGNEQFF. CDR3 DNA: TGTGCCAGCAGCTTAGTCGGAGGGATGGGGAATGAGCAGTTCTTC.

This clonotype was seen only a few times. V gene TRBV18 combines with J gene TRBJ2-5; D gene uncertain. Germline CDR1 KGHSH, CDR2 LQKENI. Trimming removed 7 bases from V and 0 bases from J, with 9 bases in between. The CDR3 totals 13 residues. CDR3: CASCSEYQETQYF. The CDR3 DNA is TGTGCCAGCTGTTCCGAGTACCAAGAGACCCAGTACTTC.

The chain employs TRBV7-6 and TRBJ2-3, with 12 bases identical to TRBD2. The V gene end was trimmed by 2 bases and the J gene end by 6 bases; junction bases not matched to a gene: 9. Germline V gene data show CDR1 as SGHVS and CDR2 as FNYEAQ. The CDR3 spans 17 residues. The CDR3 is CASSLTPSGGARDTQYF. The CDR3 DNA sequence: TGTGCCAGCAGCTTAACCCCTAGCGGGGGGGCACGGGATACGCAGTATTTT.

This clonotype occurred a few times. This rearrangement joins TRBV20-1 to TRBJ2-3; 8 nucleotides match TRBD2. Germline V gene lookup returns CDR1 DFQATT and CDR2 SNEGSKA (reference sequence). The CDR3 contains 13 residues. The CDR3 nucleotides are TGCAGCACCAAGCGGGGGCTCACAGATACGCAGTATTTT. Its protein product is CSTKRGLTDTQYF.

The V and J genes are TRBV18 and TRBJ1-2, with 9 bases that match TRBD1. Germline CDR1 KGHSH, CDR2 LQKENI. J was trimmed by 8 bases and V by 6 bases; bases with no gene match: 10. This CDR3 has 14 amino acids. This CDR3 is CASSLVQGANGYTF. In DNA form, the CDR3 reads TGTGCCAGCTCGCTGGTACAGGGGGCAAACGGCTACACCTTC.

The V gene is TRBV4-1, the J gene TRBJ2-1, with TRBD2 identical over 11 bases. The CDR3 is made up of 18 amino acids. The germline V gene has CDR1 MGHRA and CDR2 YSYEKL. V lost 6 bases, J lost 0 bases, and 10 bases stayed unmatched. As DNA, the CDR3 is TGCGCCAGCAGTCTCACCGGACTAGCGGGTATCTCCTACAATGAGCAGTTCTTC. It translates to CASSLTGLAGISYNEQFF.